A selection of T cell receptor beta chains follows, all from one sample in a study of blood T cells in healthy people across ages. TCRdb ran MiXCR on the 5' RACE reads and lists one entry per CDR3 protein. In the table there are around 1.5 million distinct CDR3 sequences, about 31% of which are singletons. The sample comprised blood. These receptors came from a woman aged 25 to 45 in good health. Both conserved end residues are trimmed from each CDR3. The D gene is left open where the match is weak.

TRBV7-9,NA,10,ASSSSFTEAF
TRBV2,NA,13,ASRTDRLSADTQY
TRBV20-1,TRBD1,11,SARTGLYNEQF
TRBV6-6,NA,12,ASSYSDDTDTQY
TRBV5-1,NA,12,ASSLITGNTEAF
TRBV4-1,NA,12,ASSQVPREETQY
TRBV30,NA,9,AWSSGSPLH
TRBV15,NA,16,ATSRDLVTGSIGYGYT
TRBV24-1,TRBD2,14,ATSSGGSLTGNERF
TRBV7-3,TRBD2,16,ASSLNGVAGGPRETQY
TRBV7-3,TRBD2,13,ASSLTGRAVDTQY
TRBV20-1,NA,10,SPLGRTYGYT
TRBV3-1,NA,12,ASSQEGRQNIQY
TRBV9,NA,13,ASSVGGRGVDGYT
TRBV7-3,NA,12,ASSQTPDTREAF
TRBV12-3/TRBV12-4,TRBD1,12,ASTLDRVTDTQY
TRBV7-3,TRBD1,12,ASSFDRGDYGYT
TRBV6-2/TRBV6-3,TRBD1,13,ASSYSKTGGYGYT
TRBV21-1,NA,18,ASSQRGSGCTVTHQETQY
TRBV3-1,NA,13,ASSQDRGYADTQY
TRBV29-1,NA,10,SVVGQQETQY
TRBV4-1,NA,13,ASSQQGWDDGTQY
TRBV20-1,NA,14,SARDFGPRTNQPQH
TRBV7-2,NA,13,ASSLGQNPTDTQY
TRBV7-3,NA,11,ASSNHLSDTQY
TRBV4-2,NA,13,ASSQDWSSYNEQF
TRBV5-1,NA,11,ASNPGLDNEQF
TRBV20-1,NA,12,SAREGHPNTEAF
TRBV7-2,NA,13,ASRYPGHSLYEQF
TRBV9,NA,12,ASSEGGANSPLH
TRBV18,TRBD1,16,ASSPALGQTMGRNEQF
TRBV20-1,NA,14,SARRDGGLRAGELF
TRBV18,TRBD1,15,ASSPQSNRGGSYEQY
TRBV4-2,NA,13,ASSQGTELNSPLH